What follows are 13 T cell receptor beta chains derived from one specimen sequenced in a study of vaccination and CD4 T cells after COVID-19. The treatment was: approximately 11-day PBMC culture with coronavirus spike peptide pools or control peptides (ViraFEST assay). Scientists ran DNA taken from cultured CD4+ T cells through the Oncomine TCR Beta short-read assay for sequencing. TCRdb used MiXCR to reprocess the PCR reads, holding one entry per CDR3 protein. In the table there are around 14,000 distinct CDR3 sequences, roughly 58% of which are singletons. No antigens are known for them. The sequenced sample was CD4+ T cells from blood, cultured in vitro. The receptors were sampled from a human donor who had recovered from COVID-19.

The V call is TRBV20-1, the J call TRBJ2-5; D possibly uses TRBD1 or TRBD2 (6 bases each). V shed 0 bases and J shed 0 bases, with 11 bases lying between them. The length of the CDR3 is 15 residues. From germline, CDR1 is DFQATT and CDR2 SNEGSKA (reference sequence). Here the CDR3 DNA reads TGCAGTGCTAGAGATCGGAGGGGGTACCAAGAGACCCAGTACTTC. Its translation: CSARDRRGYQETQYF.

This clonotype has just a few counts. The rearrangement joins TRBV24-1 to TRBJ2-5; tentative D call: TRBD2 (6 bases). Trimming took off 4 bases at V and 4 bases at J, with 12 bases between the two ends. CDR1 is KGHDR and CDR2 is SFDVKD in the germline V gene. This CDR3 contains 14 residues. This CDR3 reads CATSDPGGIETQYF. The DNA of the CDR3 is TGTGCCACCAGTGACCCTGGGGGGATAGAGACCCAGTACTTC.

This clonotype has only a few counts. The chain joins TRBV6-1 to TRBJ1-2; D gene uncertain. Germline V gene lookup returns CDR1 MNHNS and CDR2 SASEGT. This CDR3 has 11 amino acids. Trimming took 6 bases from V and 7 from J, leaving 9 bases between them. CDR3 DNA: TGTGCCAGCAGCCCTGAGGGTGGCTACACCTTC. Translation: CASSPEGGYTF.

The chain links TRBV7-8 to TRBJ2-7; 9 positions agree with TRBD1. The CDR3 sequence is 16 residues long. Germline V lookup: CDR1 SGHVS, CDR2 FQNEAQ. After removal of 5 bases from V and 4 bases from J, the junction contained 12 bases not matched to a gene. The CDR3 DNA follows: TGTGCCAGCAGCCATCACCCGACAGGGGGGTTGTACGAGCAGTACTTC. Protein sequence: CASSHHPTGGLYEQYF.

The CDR3 loop is CATSRDGVGSTEAFF. The CDR3, as DNA: TGTGCCACCAGCAGAGATGGAGTGGGGAGCACTGAAGCTTTCTTT. The chain couples TRBV15 to TRBJ1-1; D is unresolved. Germline V gives CDR1 LNHNV, CDR2 YYDKDF (reference sequence). This CDR3 region has 15 residues. Trimming stripped 0 bases from V and 4 bases from J, with 12 bases between. Using reference TRBV15 and TRBJ1-1 for the parts outside the CDR3, the full variable domain is DAMVIQNPRYQVTQFGKPVTLSCSQTLNHNVMYWYQQKSSQAPKLLFHYYDKDFNNEADTPDNFQSRRPNTSFCFLDIRSPGLGDTAMYLCATSRDGVGSTEAFFGQGTRLTVV.

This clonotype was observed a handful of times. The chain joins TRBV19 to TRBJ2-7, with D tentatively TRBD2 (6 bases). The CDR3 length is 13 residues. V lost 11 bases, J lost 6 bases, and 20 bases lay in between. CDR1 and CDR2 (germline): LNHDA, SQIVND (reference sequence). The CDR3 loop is CASSPTSEVEQYF. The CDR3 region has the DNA TGTGCCTCCTCGCCGACTAGTGAGGTCGAGCAGTACTTC.

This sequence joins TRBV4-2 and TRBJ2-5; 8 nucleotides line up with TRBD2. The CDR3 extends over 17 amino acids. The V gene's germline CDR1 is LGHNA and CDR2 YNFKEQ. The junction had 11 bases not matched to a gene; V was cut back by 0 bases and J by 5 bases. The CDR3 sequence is CASSQDFAGGQRETQYF. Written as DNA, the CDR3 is TGTGCCAGCAGCCAAGATTTCGCGGGGGGTCAGCGGGAGACCCAGTACTTC.

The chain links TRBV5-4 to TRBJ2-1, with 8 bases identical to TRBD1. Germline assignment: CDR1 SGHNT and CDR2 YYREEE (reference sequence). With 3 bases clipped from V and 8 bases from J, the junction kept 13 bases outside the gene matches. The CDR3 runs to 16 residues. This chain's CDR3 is CASSWQVTGALYEQFF. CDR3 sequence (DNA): TGTGCCAGCAGCTGGCAGGTGACAGGGGCCTTGTATGAGCAGTTCTTC. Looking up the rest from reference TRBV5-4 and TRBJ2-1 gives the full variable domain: ETGVTQSPTHLIKTRGQQVTLRCSSQSGHNTVSWYQQALGQGPQFIFQYYREEENGRGNFPPRFSGLQFPNYSSELNVNALELDDSALYLCASSWQVTGALYEQFFGPGTRLTVL.

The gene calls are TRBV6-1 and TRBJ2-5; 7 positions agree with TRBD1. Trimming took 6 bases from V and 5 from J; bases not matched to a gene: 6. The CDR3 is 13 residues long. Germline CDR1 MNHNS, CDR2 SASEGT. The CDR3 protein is CASRGTAGETQYF. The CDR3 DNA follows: TGTGCCAGCAGAGGGACAGCCGGGGAGACCCAGTACTTC.

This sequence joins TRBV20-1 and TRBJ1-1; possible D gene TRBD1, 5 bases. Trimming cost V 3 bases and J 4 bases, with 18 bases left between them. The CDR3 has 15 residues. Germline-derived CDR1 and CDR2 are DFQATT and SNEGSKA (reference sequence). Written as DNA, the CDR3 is TGCAGTGCTAGCCCTTCGGCAGGGCGCGGCACTGAAGCTTTCTTT. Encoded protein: CSASPSAGRGTEAFF.

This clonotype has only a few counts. The DNA for the CDR3 is TGCAGTGTCCGGACAGGAGAAAATCAGCCCCAGCATTTT. This codes for CSVRTGENQPQHF. The chain carries TRBV20-1 and TRBJ1-5; the match to TRBD1 covers 7 bases. CDR1 is DFQATT and CDR2 is SNEGSKA in the germline V gene (reference sequence). The ends lost 7 bases at V and 4 bases at J; junction bases unmatched: 7. This CDR3 contains 13 residues.

The chain's CDR3 is CASSLLSGGKTDTQYF. CDR3 sequence (DNA): TGTGCCAGCAGCTTACTAAGCGGGGGGAAGACAGATACGCAGTATTTT. The chain combines TRBV7-9 with TRBJ2-3; 9 bases line up with TRBD2. The CDR3 totals 16 residues. V lost 2 bases and J lost 3; bases outside the gene matches: 6. Germline lookup yields CDR1 SEHNR and CDR2 FQNEAQ (reference sequence).

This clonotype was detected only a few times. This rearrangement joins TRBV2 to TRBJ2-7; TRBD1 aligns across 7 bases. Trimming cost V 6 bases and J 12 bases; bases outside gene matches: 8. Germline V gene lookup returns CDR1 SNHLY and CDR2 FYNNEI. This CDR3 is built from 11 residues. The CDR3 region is CASSRDSGRYF. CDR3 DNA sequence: TGTGCCAGCAGCAGGGACAGTGGGAGGTACTTC.